Listed below are T cell receptor beta chains from one sample, sequenced in a study of blood T cell repertoires in COVID-19. The data were produced by immunoSEQ multiplex PCR, yet TCRdb's version contains in-frame clones alone and is incomplete. The table includes approximately 81,000 clones, around 82% detected once. The sequenced sample consisted of peripheral blood. These receptors originate from a human donor in a cohort sampled during active COVID-19. Both conserved end residues are part of each CDR3. A D gene is named only where the DNA matches it firmly. Only part of the rows carry a size: once, few, many, or a class if the clone is expanded.

size	J	D	V	CDR3	DNA
NA	TRBJ1-5	NA	TRBV30	CAWNRGKGNQPQHF	TGTGCCTGGAATAGGGGGAAAGGCAATCAGCCCCAGCATTTT
NA	TRBJ1-2	NA	TRBV5-4	CASSLAGGAKIYGYTF	TGTGCCAGCAGCTTGGCTGGAGGGGCAAAGATCTATGGCTACACCTTC
NA	TRBJ2-1	TRBD2	TRBV9	CASSEYMNRGVGNEQFF	TGTGCCAGCAGCGAATACATGAACCGGGGGGTGGGGAATGAGCAGTTCTTC
few	TRBJ1-4	NA	TRBV29-1	CSATTGSNEKLFF	TGCAGCGCAACGACAGGATCTAATGAAAAACTGTTTTTT
NA	TRBJ2-7	NA	TRBV7-2	CASSYLDYSYEQYF	TGTGCCAGCAGCTACCTGGACTATTCCTACGAGCAGTACTTC
NA	TRBJ1-4	NA	TRBV7-9	CASSYDSLLFF	TGTGCCAGCAGCTATGACAGTTTACTGTTTTTT
once	TRBJ1-2	TRBD1	TRBV11-2	CASSFGTVYGYTF	TGTGCCAGCAGCTTCGGGACAGTCTATGGCTACACCTTC
NA	TRBJ2-1	TRBD2	TRBV14	CASSLRTSGGNYNEQFF	TGTGCCAGCAGCCTGAGGACTAGCGGGGGAAATTACAATGAGCAGTTCTTC
few	TRBJ2-1	TRBD1	TRBV5-1	CASTDRTGPGEQFF	TGCGCCAGCACCGACAGGACAGGGCCTGGAGAGCAGTTCTTC
NA	TRBJ1-1	NA	TRBV3-1/TRBV3-2	CASSRRGLTGTEAFF	TGTGCCAGCAGCCGAAGGGGCCTCACCGGCACTGAAGCTTTCTTT
NA	TRBJ2-2	TRBD2	TRBV19	CTSIPGLAGGGELFF	TGTACCAGTATTCCGGGACTAGCGGGGGGAGGGGAGCTGTTTTTT
NA	TRBJ2-7	TRBD1	TRBV7-9	CASSLEAGTGGVEQYF	TGTGCCAGCAGCTTAGAGGCCGGGACAGGGGGTGTAGAGCAGTACTTC
NA	TRBJ2-7	TRBD2	TRBV7-2	CASSLARLAGVEQYF	TGTGCCAGCAGCTTAGCACGCCTAGCGGGGGTCGAGCAGTACTTC